These 25 T cell receptor beta chains originate from one sample sequenced in a study of cytomegalovirus exposure and HLA in healthy donors. With 60 Vbeta and 13 Jbeta primers, the PCR was carried out. The repertoire was sequenced with immunoSEQ multiplex PCR; TCRdb's copy has only in-frame clones and lacks some. The sample includes about 94,000 clones, around 66% of them seen just once. Sequenced: PBMCs. The receptors were gathered from a young man in good health and CMV-seronegative.

This chain's CDR3 is CASASGAYEQYF. CDR3 DNA: TGTGCCAGCGCCTCGGGGGCCTACGAGCAGTACTTC. The rearrangement links TRBV11-2 to TRBJ2-7, with a possible D match to TRBD2 (6 bases). V was trimmed by 8 bases and J by 2 bases, leaving 10 bases between them. From germline, CDR1 is SGHAT and CDR2 FQNNGV. This CDR3 is built from 12 residues.

The V call is TRBV9, the J call TRBJ2-1; 12 bases align to TRBD2. This CDR3 contains 18 residues. Germline trimming cut 4 bases from V and 5 bases from J; bases unmatched to any gene: 13. In germline, CDR1 is SGDLS, CDR2 YYNGEE. Written as DNA, the CDR3 is TGTGCCAGCAGCCAACCCCCGCGAGCTAGCGGGAGGGACAATGAGCAGTTCTTC. It translates to CASSQPPRASGRDNEQFF.

This chain links TRBV6-6 with TRBJ1-5; 7 nucleotides align to TRBD1. CDR1 and CDR2 from the germline V gene are MNHNY and SVGAGI (reference sequence). After removal of 5 bases from V and 1 base from J, the junction contained 5 bases not matched to a gene. CDR3 length equals 15 residues. The CDR3 is CASSHIQGSNQPQHF. Written as DNA, the CDR3 is TGTGCCAGCAGTCATATACAGGGGAGCAATCAGCCCCAGCATTTT.

This sequence joins TRBV6-4 and TRBJ2-7, with 10 positions matching TRBD2. From germline, CDR1 is MRHNA and CDR2 SNTAGT. V lost 7 bases to trimming and J lost 4 bases; unmatched junction nucleotides: 22. This CDR3 is built from 19 residues. In DNA form, the CDR3 reads TGTGCCAGCACAGGCGGGCTAGCGGGAGCTTGTCGTTCCTATTACGAGCAGTACTTC. Encoded protein: CASTGGLAGACRSYYEQYF.

The V and J genes are TRBV9 and TRBJ1-4, with 8 bases fitting TRBD1. Germline-derived CDR1 and CDR2 are SGDLS and YYNGEE. V dropped 3 bases and J dropped 6; count of bases not matched to a gene: 4. The CDR3 extends over 14 amino acids. CDR3 DNA: TGTGCCAGCAGCGGACAGGGGAGCCATGAAAAACTGTTTTTT. Translation: CASSGQGSHEKLFF. The full variable domain, with the rest looked up from reference TRBV9 and TRBJ1-4, is DSGVTQTPKHLITATGQRVTLRCSPRSGDLSVYWYQQSLDQGLQFLIQYYNGEERAKGNILERFSAQQFPDLHSELNLSSLELGDSALYFCASSGQGSHEKLFFGSGTQLSVL.

V gene TRBV6-5 combines with J gene TRBJ1-2; TRBD1 is a possible D gene (5 bases). The V gene lost 2 bases and the J gene lost 7 bases, with 11 bases spanning the gap. The germline V gene has CDR1 MNHEY and CDR2 SVGAGI. The CDR3 has 13 residues. The CDR3 protein is CASSYGAKGGYTF. Written as DNA, the CDR3 is TGTGCCAGCAGTTACGGGGCCAAGGGTGGCTACACCTTC.

The chain employs TRBV5-4 and TRBJ2-5, with TRBD2 as a possible D gene (7 bases). This CDR3 is 14 amino acids long. CDR1 SGHNT and CDR2 YYREEE come from the germline V gene (reference sequence). Deletions cut 2 bases from V and 11 bases from J, with 19 bases between. CDR3 sequence: CASSFAATGREQYF. The CDR3 bases are TGTGCCAGCAGCTTTGCCGCAACAGGGCGGGAGCAGTACTTC.

This clone was seen only a few times. J is TRBJ1-4 and V is TRBV27; a weak D match, TRBD1 (6 bases). This CDR3 region has 19 residues. Trimming stripped 5 bases from V and 7 bases from J, with 29 bases between. In germline, CDR1 is MNHEY, CDR2 SMNVEV (reference sequence). The CDR3 spells CASSLSVRTGRPFGEKLFF. For the CDR3, the DNA is TGTGCCAGCAGTCTCTCAGTTCGAACAGGGCGGCCGTTCGGTGAAAAACTGTTTTTT.

The chain is built from TRBV30 and TRBJ1-5, with D perhaps matching TRBD1 (6 bases). V was pared by 4 bases and J by 2 bases, with 12 bases between. The CDR3 has 14 amino acids. Per germline, CDR1 GTSNPN and CDR2 SVGIG (reference sequence). CDR3 sequence reads: CAWKGTKGNQPQHF. CDR3 bases: TGTGCCTGGAAGGGGACAAAGGGCAATCAGCCCCAGCATTTT.

This clone showed up just a few times. CDR3: CASSPPRGGTYNEQFF. The CDR3 DNA follows: TGTGCCAGCAGCCCGCCCCGGGGGGGAACCTACAATGAGCAGTTCTTC. The chain has TRBV5-8 and TRBJ2-1; 8 bases fit TRBD2. CDR1 SGHTS and CDR2 YDEGEE come from the germline V gene. Germline trimming cut 4 bases from V and 2 bases from J; bases unmatched to any gene: 8. The CDR3 spans 16 residues.

The sample holds one count of this clone. The V call is TRBV7-3, the J call TRBJ1-1, with 7 positions matching TRBD1. Per germline, CDR1 SGHTA and CDR2 FQGTGA. CDR3 length: 13 amino acids. V shed 6 bases, J shed 5 bases, and the junction held 6 bases outside the gene matches. CDR3 sequence (DNA): TGTGCCAGCAGATCCGGGACAGCGACTGAAGCTTTCTTT. Amino acids: CASRSGTATEAFF.

The V call is TRBV5-1, the J call TRBJ2-5; TRBD1 agrees at 8 bases. This CDR3 comprises 18 residues. J lost 2 bases, V lost 0 bases, and 12 bases had no gene match. Germline CDR1 is SGHRS and CDR2 is YFSETQ. CDR3 nucleotides: TGCGCCAGCAGCTTGGTTGCGCAGGGGGCGCGAGGTCAAGAGACCCAGTACTTC. This gives the protein CASSLVAQGARGQETQYF.

This clone was counted a single time. The V and J genes are TRBV4-1 and TRBJ1-5; D ambiguous. The CDR3 has 15 residues. Germline V gives CDR1 MGHRA, CDR2 YSYEKL. Trimming removed 1 base from V and 4 bases from J, with 11 bases in between. The CDR3 reads CASSQGQWENQPQHF. The CDR3 DNA reads TGCGCCAGCAGCCAAGGGCAATGGGAGAATCAGCCCCAGCATTTT.

The V call is TRBV19, the J call TRBJ1-1, with 8 bases that match TRBD1. The germline V gene encodes CDR1 LNHDA and CDR2 SQIVND (reference sequence). The CDR3 is 17 amino acids. The V gene end was trimmed by 1 base and the J gene end by 1 base; junction bases not matched to a gene: 8. CDR3 loop: CASSIGRQGPRNTEAFF. Here the CDR3 DNA reads TGTGCCAGTAGTATAGGCCGACAGGGGCCAAGGAACACTGAAGCTTTCTTT.

This clone was seen just once. V gene TRBV5-1 combines with J gene TRBJ1-1; TRBD1 aligns across 7 bases. Germline trimming cut 4 bases from V and 2 bases from J; bases unmatched to any gene: 5. The germline V gene encodes CDR1 SGHRS and CDR2 YFSETQ. CDR3 length: 14 amino acids. The CDR3 sequence: CASSTDRSNTEAFF. The CDR3 DNA follows: TGCGCCAGCAGCACGGACAGGAGTAACACTGAAGCTTTCTTT.

The chain links TRBV7-2 to TRBJ2-5; 9 bases agree with TRBD2. The length of the CDR3 is 16 residues. The V segment lost 5 bases and the J segment 5 bases; nucleotides outside the gene matches: 12. Germline V gene lookup returns CDR1 SGHTA and CDR2 FQGNSA. CDR3 amino acids: CASSARLAAPWETQYF. For the CDR3, the DNA is TGTGCCAGCAGCGCCCGACTAGCGGCACCATGGGAGACCCAGTACTTC.

The chain joins TRBV6-5 to TRBJ2-7; 8 bases are a match to TRBD1. V dropped 6 bases and J dropped 3; count of bases not matched to a gene: 10. The germline V gene encodes CDR1 MNHEY and CDR2 SVGAGI. The CDR3 is made up of 15 amino acids. CDR3 sequence reads: CASSHQGQVYYEQYF. The CDR3 DNA is TGTGCCAGCAGCCATCAGGGACAGGTCTACTACGAGCAGTACTTC.

This clone was detected a few times. J is TRBJ2-7 and V is TRBV6-1, with no clear D. Deletions cut 1 base from V and 2 bases from J, with 9 bases between. The CDR3 is 14 amino acids. Germline loops: CDR1 MNHNS, CDR2 SASEGT. This CDR3 is CASSEVSKTYEQYF. The DNA for the CDR3 is TGTGCCAGCAGTGAAGTGAGTAAGACCTACGAGCAGTACTTC.

This clone was picked up one time. The rearrangement joins TRBV9 to TRBJ1-3; no clear D. The CDR3 length is 17 residues. Trimming took off 0 bases at V and 0 bases at J, with 13 bases between the two ends. The V gene's germline CDR1 is SGDLS and CDR2 YYNGEE. The CDR3 DNA sequence: TGTGCCAGCAGCGTAGCTCAGGCAGCCCTCTCTGGAAACACCATATATTTT. It codes for CASSVAQAALSGNTIYF. The full variable domain, its missing parts supplied by reference TRBV9 and TRBJ1-3, is DSGVTQTPKHLITATGQRVTLRCSPRSGDLSVYWYQQSLDQGLQFLIQYYNGEERAKGNILERFSAQQFPDLHSELNLSSLELGDSALYFCASSVAQAALSGNTIYFGEGSWLTVV.

The chain links TRBV28 to TRBJ2-7, with D tentatively TRBD2 (6 bases). CDR3 length: 12 residues. Germline V gene lookup returns CDR1 MDHEN and CDR2 SYDVKM. The V end was cut by 7 bases, the J end by 2 bases, with 9 bases between. CDR3 region: CASNRGTYEQYF. CDR3 coding DNA: TGTGCCAGCAACCGCGGGACCTACGAGCAGTACTTC.

In DNA, the CDR3 is TGTGCCAGCTCACCACCGGAGGGGGAGGGGTACGAGCAGTACTTC. It encodes CASSPPEGEGYEQYF. The chain joins TRBV18 to TRBJ2-7; D is perhaps TRBD2 (7 bases). Trimming took off 0 bases at V and 4 bases at J, with 13 bases between the two ends. This CDR3 contains 15 residues. Germline CDR1 reads KGHSH; CDR2 reads LQKENI.

The V and J genes are TRBV7-6 and TRBJ1-4, with TRBD1 as a possible D gene (5 bases). Germline assignment: CDR1 SGHVS and CDR2 FNYEAQ. V was cut by 1 base and J by 8 bases, with 11 bases left in between. This CDR3 has 14 residues. CDR3 sequence (DNA): TGTGCCAGCAGCTTAGGGGGCCTGGGGGAAAAACTGTTTTTT. Translation gives CASSLGGLGEKLFF.

The gene calls are TRBV7-9 and TRBJ2-5, with 10 bases fitting TRBD1. Germline V gene data show CDR1 as SEHNR and CDR2 as FQNEAQ (reference sequence). The CDR3 is made up of 16 amino acids. Unmatched junction bases numbered 7, after V lost 1 base and J lost 5 bases. CDR3 loop: CASSLGQTGGEETQYF. CDR3 DNA sequence: TGTGCCAGCAGCTTAGGGCAGACAGGGGGCGAGGAGACCCAGTACTTC.

This chain connects TRBV5-4 to TRBJ1-5; no reliable D call. Germline V gene lookup returns CDR1 SGHNT and CDR2 YYREEE (reference sequence). Deletions cut 2 bases from V and 0 bases from J, with 6 bases between. The CDR3 consists of 14 residues. The CDR3 loop is CASSFQDSNQPQHF. CDR3 DNA sequence: TGTGCCAGCAGCTTTCAGGATAGCAATCAGCCCCAGCATTTT.

This chain connects TRBV7-3 to TRBJ2-1; 7 bases fit TRBD2. With 5 bases clipped from V and 6 bases from J, the junction kept 1 base outside the gene matches. Per germline, CDR1 SGHTA and CDR2 FQGTGA. This CDR3 region has 12 residues. The CDR3 spells CASSQRGNEQFF. The CDR3 DNA reads as TGTGCCAGCAGCCAGCGGGGCAATGAGCAGTTCTTC.